This T cell receptor (beta chain) was captured by sequencing in a study of CD8+CD57+ T cells in acquired aplastic anemia. Study findings and constraints: Controls did not differ significantly from patients in CD8+ Simpson's diversity. The same twenty-nine CD8+ CDR3 sequences occurred in patients and in controls.

In patients chosen for sequencing, flow cytometry had shown CD8+CD57+ cell expansion. Diagnosis of severe acquired aplastic anemia applied to all patients. The V gene lost 0 bases and the J gene lost 0 bases, with 12 bases spanning the gap. Germline V CDR1 and CDR2: ENHRY, SYGVKD. CDR3 size: 18 residues. As concerns this clonotype: Its antigen is as yet unknown.

TCR beta VDJ and CDR3 profiles were obtained from a genomic DNA template. TCRdb processed the reads anew with MiXCR; each CDR3 protein has one entry. The sample lists 50,000 to 65,000 distinct CDR3 sequences, approximately 50% occurring once. Sequencing was carried out using sorted CD4+, CD8+, or CD8+CD57+ T cells (not recorded which) from PBMCs. The rearrangement links TRBV10-3 to TRBJ2-6; D might be TRBD2 (5 bases). This TCR was recovered from a human donor with aplastic anemia. CDR3 sequence (DNA): TGTGCCATCAGTGAGTCTGGCAGCGGTGACTCTGGGGCCAACGTCCTGACTTTC. This translates into CAISESGSGDSGANVLTF.